Shown below are 24 T cell receptor beta chains from a single sample sequenced in a study of Graves' ophthalmopathy and Graves' hyperthyroidism (dated by TCRdb to 2017 to 2018). Sequenced using an Illumina HiSeq 2000. For repertoire sequencing, TCR beta CDR3 regions were amplified from RNA transcripts. The first round was an RT-PCR using HTBI primers with the Qiagen OneStep RT-PCR kit, and this first round was followed by a second-round multiplex PCR, then size selection and purification. TCRdb trimmed the raw reads at Q25, called clones with MiXCR and kept productive beta chains. Identical CDR3 protein sequences are pooled into one entry, listed with their most common genes and DNA. Recorded for this sample are about 740,000 distinct CDR3 sequences; roughly two fifths of them occurred a single time. The ten largest clones capture approximately 43% of the sample. The sample was peripheral blood. These TCRs come from an adult man with Graves' ophthalmopathy.

In this sample, this clonotype turned up many times. The CDR3 is CASSLVVGDAGELFF. In DNA, the CDR3 is TGTGCCAGCAGCTTAGTTGTGGGGGACGCCGGGGAGCTGTTTTTT. V usage is TRBV7-8 and J usage is TRBJ2-2, with D perhaps given as TRBD1 or TRBD2 (5 bases each). V was clipped by 1 base and J by 6 bases, with 12 bases between them. The CDR3 length is 15 residues. Germline V gene lookup returns CDR1 SGHVS and CDR2 FQNEAQ.

The sample holds a few counts of this clonotype. The V and J genes are TRBV6-6 and TRBJ1-4; TRBD1 matches 9 bases. V shed 0 bases and J 7 bases; nucleotides not matched to a gene: 3. Germline CDR1 and CDR2: MNHNY and SVGAGI (reference sequence). The CDR3 length is 15 residues. CDR3 coding DNA: TGTGCCAGCAGTTACTCCGGGACAGGGTCTGAAAAACTGTTTTTT. Protein: CASSYSGTGSEKLFF.

This rearrangement joins TRBV28 to TRBJ1-6; D ambiguous. Germline-derived CDR1 and CDR2 are MDHEN and SYDVKM. Trimming pared 2 bases from V and 5 bases from J, leaving 10 bases between. The CDR3 is made up of 15 amino acids. CDR3 sequence: CASSLQAGNNSPLHF. The CDR3 nucleotides read TGTGCCAGCAGTTTACAGGCGGGTAATAATTCACCCCTCCACTTT.

The rearrangement links TRBV6-1 to TRBJ2-5; 7 nucleotides line up with TRBD1. Trimming at V came to 5 bases and at J to 1 base, leaving 10 bases not matched to a gene. Germline loops: CDR1 MNHNS, CDR2 SASEGT. The CDR3 covers 16 residues. The CDR3 sequence: CASSYKQGIIQETQYF. The CDR3 nucleotides are TGTGCCAGCAGTTACAAACAGGGGATCATCCAAGAGACCCAGTACTTC.

As regards this clonotype: A junction boundary mismatches the germline segment, possibly from a read error. The chain links TRBV24-1 to TRBJ1-5; 9 nucleotides align to TRBD1. The CDR3 contains 18 residues. Germline lookup yields CDR1 KGHDR and CDR2 SFDVKD. The CDR3 sequence is CASSLSGTGYDSNQPQHF. CDR3 DNA sequence: TGTGCCAGCAGTTTATCTGGGACAGGGTATGATAGCAATCAGCCCCAGCATTTT.

Many counts were recorded for this clonotype. The rearrangement uses TRBV2 and TRBJ1-6, with TRBD1 as a possible D gene (5 bases). V gave up 1 base and J gave up 9 bases, with 13 bases separating them. The CDR3 contains 15 residues. Germline CDR1 SNHLY, CDR2 FYNNEI. DNA for the CDR3: TGTGCCAGCAGTGAAGAGGGGCGGTTGGGTTCACCCCTCCACTTT. Translation gives CASSEEGRLGSPLHF.

This clonotype came up a few times. The V and J genes are TRBV9 and TRBJ1-2, with D maybe TRBD1 (5 bases). Germline CDR1 is SGDLS and CDR2 is YYNGEE. V lost 6 bases and J 3 bases, leaving 18 bases between the germline ends. The CDR3 is 15 amino acids. The CDR3 spells CASNPTGQTDYGYTF. The CDR3 bases are TGTGCCAGCAACCCAACGGGGCAGACAGACTATGGCTACACCTTC.

This clonotype has more than one count but fewer than ten. V usage is TRBV7-9 and J usage is TRBJ1-2, with unresolved D. CDR3 length: 14 amino acids. The V end lost 1 base, the J end lost 2 bases, and 8 bases lay between the germline ends. From germline, CDR1 is SEHNR and CDR2 FQNEAQ (reference sequence). CDR3 in DNA: TGTGCCAGCAGCTTAGAGACTACAAACTATGGCTACACCTTC. It specifies CASSLETTNYGYTF. The complete variable domain, with remaining parts taken from reference TRBV7-9 and TRBJ1-2, reads DTGVSQNPRHKITKRGQNVTFRCDPISEHNRLYWYRQTLGQGPEFLTYFQNEAQLEKSRLLSDRFSAERPKGSFSTLEIQRTEQGDSAMYLCASSLETTNYGYTFGSGTRLTVV.

The chain joins TRBV7-4 to TRBJ2-7; TRBD1 might be the D (6 bases). CDR1 and CDR2 from the germline V gene are SGHVT and SQSDAQ. CDR3 length: 14 residues. V lost 8 bases, J lost 2 bases, and 16 bases lay in between. CDR3 DNA: TGTGCCAGCTCACCACAGGGTCTTGCCTACGAGCAGTACTTC. Amino acid sequence: CASSPQGLAYEQYF.

This clonotype was counted at least ten times. The chain carries TRBV2 and TRBJ1-4; the D is unclear. From germline, CDR1 is SNHLY and CDR2 FYNNEI. This CDR3 comprises 14 residues. Trimming pared 4 bases from V and 4 bases from J, leaving 10 bases between. The CDR3 bases are TGTGCCAGCAGTGTGAGGGTGATTAATGAAAAACTGTTTTTT. Encoded protein: CASSVRVINEKLFF.

The chain combines TRBV19 with TRBJ1-1, with D unclear. The V and J ends lost 1 base and 6 bases respectively, with 15 bases between them. The germline V gene has CDR1 LNHDA and CDR2 SQIVND (reference sequence). There are 15 residues in the CDR3. Written as DNA, the CDR3 is TGTGCCAGTAGTATAGTCCCCCAGCGACGGGCTGAAGCTTTCTTT. Protein: CASSIVPQRRAEAFF.

As concerns this clonotype: Germline is not matched at one junction end, which may reflect a read error. This sequence joins TRBV7-9 and TRBJ2-5, with 8 positions matching TRBD2. The CDR3 length is 12 residues. Per the germline V gene, CDR1 is SEHNR and CDR2 is FQNEAQ (reference sequence). Here the CDR3 DNA reads TGTGCCAGCAGCCAAACCGGGACTAGACTGTCCTTC. Its protein product is CASSQTGTRLSF.

This clonotype was detected only a few times. The V and J genes are TRBV27 and TRBJ2-7, with D possibly TRBD1 on 5 matching bases. The V and J ends lost 4 bases and 0 bases respectively, with 10 bases between them. CDR1 and CDR2 (germline): MNHEY, SMNVEV (reference sequence). CDR3 length equals 14 residues. The CDR3 nucleotides read TGTGCCAGCAGTTACAGGTCTAGCTCCTACGAGCAGTACTTC. It codes for CASSYRSSSYEQYF.

The chain uses TRBV29-1 and TRBJ2-5, with D perhaps TRBD1 or TRBD2 (5 bases each). Judging by the DNA end, TRBJ2-1 fits better; the J call may be wrong. The CDR3 sequence is 15 residues long. The germline CDR1 and CDR2 sequences are SQVTM and ANQGSEA. CDR3 sequence reads: CSVEGYRGLYNEQFF. In DNA, the CDR3 is TGCAGCGTTGAGGGGTACCGGGGCCTATACAATGAGCAGTTCTTC.

In this sample, this clonotype turned up a few times. The rearrangement uses TRBV10-3 and TRBJ1-3; a possible D gene is TRBD1 (6 bases). Germline V gene lookup returns CDR1 ENHRY and CDR2 SYGVKD. The germline V and J ends were trimmed by 10 bases and 4 bases, with 11 bases remaining between them. The length of the CDR3 is 12 residues. CDR3 protein: CASAGVGNTIYF. The CDR3 region has the DNA TGTGCCAGCGCAGGGGTCGGAAACACCATATATTTT.

This clonotype has a count of ten or more. The chain joins TRBV7-9 to TRBJ1-1; D perhaps matches TRBD1 (5 bases). The CDR3 has 15 amino acids. V lost 2 bases and J 1 base, leaving 11 bases between the germline ends. Germline values: CDR1 SEHNR, CDR2 FQNEAQ (reference sequence). The CDR3, as DNA: TGTGCCAGCAGCTTACGGGGCCCAACGAACACTGAAGCTTTCTTT. Residues: CASSLRGPTNTEAFF.

The CDR3 here is CASSLRGTGTYEQYF. In nucleotides, the CDR3 is TGTGCCAGCAGCTTACGGGGGACAGGCACCTACGAGCAGTACTTC. The chain is built from TRBV7-9 and TRBJ2-7, with 8 bases fitting TRBD1. The CDR3 runs to 15 residues. V shed 2 bases, J shed 2 bases, and the junction held 5 bases outside the gene matches. Germline lookup yields CDR1 SEHNR and CDR2 FQNEAQ (reference sequence).

This clonotype was seen many times. This chain joins TRBV20-1 and TRBJ1-6; 9 bases align to TRBD1. Germline assignment: CDR1 DFQATT and CDR2 SNEGSKA (reference sequence). This CDR3 region has 12 residues. This chain's CDR3 is CSAGQGNSPLHF. In DNA form, the CDR3 reads TGCAGCGCGGGACAGGGTAATTCACCCCTCCACTTT.

There are a few counts of this clonotype. The chain joins TRBV29-1 to TRBJ2-7, with 13 bases lining up with TRBD2. This CDR3 comprises 20 residues. Germline V gene sequence: CDR1 SQVTM, CDR2 ANQGSEA. With 6 bases clipped from V and 4 bases from J, the junction kept 24 bases outside the gene matches. The CDR3 protein is CSVSVRPGLAGNLREYEQYF. In DNA form, the CDR3 reads TGCAGCGTCTCAGTTAGACCGGGACTAGCGGGAAACCTCAGGGAGTACGAGCAGTACTTC.

Turning to this clonotype: Relative to the germline gene, one junction end is altered; a read error may explain this. This sequence joins TRBV24-1 and TRBJ1-5; 9 nucleotides match TRBD1. The germline CDR1 and CDR2 sequences are KGHDR and SFDVKD. The CDR3 contains 14 residues. CDR3 in amino acids: CASSNRDRAQPQHF. The CDR3 DNA reads TGTGCCAGCAGTAATAGGGACAGGGCTCAGCCCCAGCATTTT.

CDR3 nucleotides: TGTGCCAGTAGTAGAACGGGACGCTCGACCGGGGAGCTGTTTTTT. Amino acids: CASSRTGRSTGELFF. The chain uses TRBV19 and TRBJ2-2, with D perhaps TRBD1 or TRBD2 (5 bases each). Trimming stripped 4 bases from V and 5 bases from J, with 14 bases between. The germline gives CDR1 LNHDA, CDR2 SQIVND (reference sequence). This CDR3 has 15 amino acids.

This clonotype has at least ten counts. The chain has TRBV20-1 and TRBJ2-7; D gene unclear. Trimming took 3 bases from V and 2 from J, leaving 8 bases between them. Germline assignment: CDR1 DFQATT and CDR2 SNEGSKA (reference sequence). This CDR3 has 12 amino acids. The CDR3 is CSASAGPYEQYF. The CDR3 region has the DNA TGCAGTGCTAGTGCAGGTCCCTACGAGCAGTACTTC.

This clonotype was seen at least ten times. This chain joins TRBV29-1 and TRBJ2-5; D is unclear. Germline CDR1 reads SQVTM; CDR2 reads ANQGSEA. V was cut by 5 bases and J by 4 bases, with 8 bases left in between. The CDR3 has 11 amino acids. The CDR3 reads CSVSPVETQYF. CDR3 coding DNA: TGCAGCGTTTCCCCAGTAGAGACCCAGTACTTC.

Turning to this clonotype: This may be a read error: a much more frequent sequence differs by one nucleotide. This chain connects TRBV29-1 to TRBJ1-5, with unresolved D. With 4 bases removed from V and 2 bases from J, the gap between germline ends came to 12 bases. CDR1 and CDR2 from the germline V gene are SQVTM and ANQGSEA. CDR3 length: 14 residues. The CDR3 nucleotides are TGCAGCGTTGGGGGAGGAGATGGCAATCAGCCCCAGCATTTT. Translated, it gives CSVGGGDGNQPQHF.